Presented here are 21 T cell receptor beta chains from one specimen sequenced in a study of blood T cell repertoires in COVID-19. TCRdb keeps only in-frame clones here, not all; method: immunoSEQ multiplex PCR. Of approximately 270,000 clones in the sample, 70% to 90% are singletons; the top ten hold about 11%. Sequenced: peripheral blood. Receptor source: a woman in her 70s with acute or convalescent COVID-19.

J is TRBJ1-2 and V is TRBV6-5; D is ambiguous. In germline, CDR1 is MNHEY, CDR2 SVGAGI. The V end lost 2 bases, the J end lost 0 bases, and 4 bases lay between the germline ends. The CDR3 is 13 amino acids. The CDR3 loop reads CASSYAANYGYTF. As DNA, the CDR3 is TGTGCCAGCAGTTACGCAGCTAACTATGGCTACACCTTC.

The rearrangement links TRBV5-6 to TRBJ2-6; a possible D gene is TRBD2 (6 bases). V dropped 5 bases and J dropped 0 bases, with 18 bases sitting between them. This CDR3 contains 18 residues. Per the germline V gene, CDR1 is SGHDT and CDR2 is YYEEEE. The chain's CDR3 is CASSATGTYYSGANVLTF. The CDR3 DNA reads TGTGCCAGCAGTGCTACCGGGACTTACTACTCTGGGGCCAACGTCCTGACTTTC.

The chain combines TRBV12-2 with TRBJ2-1; whether TRBD2, the table's D call, matches the DNA was not checked. TRBV12-2 constitutes a pseudogene. This CDR3 is built from 19 residues. The CDR3 DNA sequence: TGTGCAAGTCGCTACCGAGCGGGGCAAATAAAAATAACCTACAATGAGCAGTTCTTC. Amino acids: CASRYRAGQIKITYNEQFF.

This chain joins TRBV10-3 and TRBJ1-2; 8 bases align to TRBD1. CDR1 ENHRY and CDR2 SYGVKD come from the germline V gene. V shed 10 bases and J 0 bases; nucleotides not matched to a gene: 7. The CDR3 is made up of 14 amino acids. The CDR3 is CATARDRTNYGYTF. In DNA, the CDR3 is TGTGCCACCGCGAGGGACAGGACTAACTATGGCTACACCTTC.

The chain has TRBV6-6 and TRBJ1-6, with D maybe TRBD1 (5 bases). From germline, CDR1 is MNHNY and CDR2 SVGAGI (reference sequence). Trimming removed 5 bases at V and 9 bases at J, with 29 bases between. This CDR3 spans 19 amino acids. The CDR3 reads CASSQNLPGWGSDGSPLHF. DNA for the CDR3: TGTGCCAGCAGTCAAAACCTCCCAGGGTGGGGCAGCGACGGTTCACCCCTCCACTTT.

The rearrangement joins TRBV5-1 to TRBJ1-1; 8 bases match TRBD1. J gave up 2 bases and V 4 bases, and 13 bases lay outside the gene matches. Germline CDR1 reads SGHRS; CDR2 reads YFSETQ. This CDR3 is built from 17 residues. The CDR3 DNA is TGCGCCAGCAGCCAGATATCAGGGGGCAGGGGAAACACTGAAGCTTTCTTT. Its protein product is CASSQISGGRGNTEAFF. Looking up the rest from reference TRBV5-1 and TRBJ1-1 gives the full variable domain: KAGVTQTPRYLIKTRGQQVTLSCSPISGHRSVSWYQQTPGQGLQFLFEYFSETQRNKGNFPGRFSGRQFSNSRSEMNVSTLELGDSALYLCASSQISGGRGNTEAFFGQGTRLTVV.

The chain uses TRBV6-2 or TRBV6-3 and TRBJ2-3; the match to TRBD2 covers 8 bases. The CDR3 is made up of 16 amino acids. Germline V gene data show CDR1 as MNHEY and CDR2 as SVGEGT. With V trimmed by 2 bases and J by 5 bases, 9 bases remained unmatched. The chain's CDR3 is CASSYPSGGGQDTQYF. CDR3 DNA sequence: TGTGCCAGCAGTTACCCATCGGGCGGGGGGCAAGATACGCAGTATTTT.

The V call is TRBV6-5, the J call TRBJ2-7; D possibly corresponds to TRBD1 (5 bases). The V gene lost 6 bases and the J gene lost 7 bases, with 16 bases spanning the gap. Germline V gene lookup returns CDR1 MNHEY and CDR2 SVGAGI. This CDR3 comprises 13 residues. The CDR3 nucleotides are TGTGCCAGCAGGGACGGAGCAAGGGGAGAGCAGTACTTC. Protein: CASRDGARGEQYF.

V usage is TRBV11-2 and J usage is TRBJ2-1; 10 positions match TRBD2. The J segment lost 0 bases and the V segment lost 6 bases, leaving 5 bases of the junction unmatched. This CDR3 contains 16 residues. Germline-derived CDR1 and CDR2 are SGHAT and FQNNGV. The DNA for the CDR3 is TGTGCCAGCAGGGAGAGCGGGGGGGGCTCCTACAATGAGCAGTTCTTC. It translates to CASRESGGGSYNEQFF.

The CDR3 here is CSVAAGGSYEQYF. CDR3 bases: TGCAGCGTTGCAGCGGGGGGCAGCTACGAGCAGTACTTC. The gene calls are TRBV29-1 and TRBJ2-7, with 9 bases aligning to TRBD2. The CDR3 contains 13 residues. J was trimmed by 3 bases and V by 4 bases; bases with no gene match: 4. The germline V gene encodes CDR1 SQVTM and CDR2 ANQGSEA.

The chain is built from TRBV6-2 or TRBV6-3 and TRBJ2-1; 12 bases align to TRBD2. Germline V gene lookup returns CDR1 MNHEY and CDR2 SVGEGT. The V and J ends lost 5 bases and 4 bases, in that order; junction bases with no gene match: 6. This CDR3 is built from 16 residues. DNA for the CDR3: TGTGCCAGCAGTACCCGACTAGCGGGGGCATACAATGAGCAGTTCTTC. Encoded protein: CASSTRLAGAYNEQFF.

In its sample, this clone was seen once. The chain carries TRBV5-1 and TRBJ1-4; D possibly corresponds to TRBD1 (6 bases). There are 15 residues in the CDR3. Trimming pared 0 bases from V and 5 bases from J, leaving 11 bases between. Germline V CDR1 and CDR2: SGHRS, YFSETQ. CDR3 DNA sequence: TGCGCCAGCAGCTTGGGTGGACAGACGAATGAAAAACTGTTTTTT. This codes for CASSLGGQTNEKLFF.

This clone was seen just once. The chain carries TRBV6-2 or TRBV6-3 and TRBJ2-7; D remains ambiguous. The ends were cut back, 0 bases at V and 4 bases at J, with 7 bases in the middle. The CDR3 extends over 13 amino acids. Per the germline V gene, CDR1 is MNHEY and CDR2 is SVGEGT. CDR3 loop: CASSYSSLYEQYF. CDR3 bases: TGTGCCAGCAGTTACTCGAGTCTTTACGAGCAGTACTTC.

V usage is TRBV13 and J usage is TRBJ2-4; 9 nucleotides match TRBD2. From germline, CDR1 is PRHDT and CDR2 FYEKMQ (reference sequence). This CDR3 contains 15 residues. V lost 6 bases to trimming and J lost 0 bases; unmatched junction nucleotides: 3. The CDR3 reads CASRTSGLAKNIQYF. CDR3 DNA sequence: TGTGCCAGCAGAACTAGCGGGCTAGCCAAAAACATTCAGTACTTC.

CDR3 sequence: CASRPLGSSETQYF. CDR3 in DNA: TGTGCCAGCAGACCCCTCGGCAGTAGCGAGACCCAGTACTTC. The chain recombines TRBV6-5 with TRBJ2-5; no definite D call. CDR3 length equals 14 residues. Germline CDR1 is MNHEY and CDR2 is SVGAGI. Trimming cost V 6 bases and J 5 bases, with 16 bases left between them.

V is TRBV4-1 and J is TRBJ2-5; TRBD2 matches 9 bases. Germline CDR1 reads MGHRA; CDR2 reads YSYEKL. Unmatched junction bases numbered 9, after V lost 3 bases and J lost 1 base. The CDR3 runs 17 residues. The CDR3: CASSHEGGGASQETQYF. The CDR3 region has the DNA TGCGCCAGCAGCCACGAGGGCGGGGGGGCCAGCCAAGAGACCCAGTACTTC.

The rearrangement joins TRBV19 to TRBJ2-5; 7 nucleotides align to TRBD1. Germline V gene sequence: CDR1 LNHDA, CDR2 SQIVND (reference sequence). The CDR3 runs to 15 residues. With 5 bases clipped from V and 5 bases from J, the junction kept 11 bases outside the gene matches. CDR3 in DNA: TGTGCCAGTAGTCCCGGAGGACAGGTCCGTGAGACCCAGTACTTC. It translates to CASSPGGQVRETQYF.

V and J are TRBV27 and TRBJ1-1, with 11 bases matching TRBD1. The CDR3 contains 15 residues. Germline V CDR1 and CDR2: MNHEY, SMNVEV (reference sequence). Trimming cost V 5 bases and J 5 bases; bases outside gene matches: 7. This CDR3 reads CASSPGQGARTEAFF. DNA for the CDR3: TGTGCCAGCAGTCCCGGACAGGGGGCGCGGACTGAAGCTTTCTTT.

The chain joins TRBV6-5 to TRBJ1-2, with D possibly being TRBD1 (5 bases). V lost 10 bases, J lost 4 bases, and 16 bases lay in between. Germline V gives CDR1 MNHEY, CDR2 SVGAGI. This CDR3 is built from 13 residues. DNA for the CDR3: TGTGCCACCAGCGTACGTCAGGGCTATGGCTACACCTTC. Translated: CATSVRQGYGYTF.

The chain uses TRBV3-1 (or the pseudogene TRBV3-2) and TRBJ2-5, with a possible D match to TRBD2 (6 bases). The CDR3 totals 14 residues. Trimming took 1 base from V and 2 from J, leaving 8 bases between them. CDR1 and CDR2 from the germline V gene are LGHDT and YNNKEL (reference sequence). CDR3 nucleotide sequence: TGTGCCAGCAGCCAAGGACGGGGGCAAGAGACCCAGTACTTC. This encodes CASSQGRGQETQYF.

The rearrangement uses TRBV18 and TRBJ2-1, with D unresolved. This CDR3 has 15 amino acids. V gave up 0 bases and J gave up 4 bases, with 10 bases separating them. Germline V gene sequence: CDR1 KGHSH, CDR2 LQKENI. Here the CDR3 DNA reads TGTGCCAGCTCACCACCGTCCTTAGTTTACAATGAGCAGTTCTTC. Its translation is CASSPPSLVYNEQFF.